Shown below are 18 T cell receptor beta chains from a single sample sequenced in a study of blood T cell repertoires in COVID-19 (dated by TCRdb to 2020 to 2022). Libraries came from the immunoSEQ multiplex PCR assay. TCRdb holds this immuneACCESS table with in-frame rearrangements only. Some clones are missing; in checked studies, unresolved V genes explain under half, and the rest has no known cause. For this sample there are about 78,000 clones; about 93% appear just once. The ten largest clones represent approximately 0.74% of the sample. Sample: peripheral blood. These receptors were obtained from a woman of 80 years or more with acute or convalescent COVID-19.

The chain has TRBV7-9 and TRBJ1-1; tentatively, D is TRBD1 (5 bases). Germline V lookup: CDR1 SEHNR, CDR2 FQNEAQ (reference sequence). The CDR3 runs to 14 residues. The germline V and J ends were trimmed by 1 base and 1 base, with 7 bases remaining between them. The CDR3 is CASSLEGANTEAFF. The CDR3 nucleotides are TGTGCCAGCAGCTTAGAAGGGGCGAACACTGAAGCTTTCTTT.

The J gene is TRBJ2-7, the V gene TRBV11-2, with D perhaps matching TRBD1 (6 bases). CDR3 size: 14 residues. Germline loops: CDR1 SGHAT, CDR2 FQNNGV. V was trimmed by 6 bases and J by 5 bases, leaving 17 bases between them. The CDR3 bases are TGTGCCAGCAGTCAAATCGGCAGGGGAGACGAGCAGTACTTC. Its protein is CASSQIGRGDEQYF.

The chain combines TRBV5-4 with TRBJ1-4; 9 bases fit TRBD1. V gave up 4 bases and J gave up 7 bases; unmatched junction bases: 5. Germline-derived CDR1 and CDR2 are SGHNT and YYREEE (reference sequence). The CDR3 consists of 14 residues. The CDR3 protein is CASSHGTGPEKLFF. CDR3 in DNA: TGTGCCAGCAGCCACGGGACAGGGCCTGAAAAACTGTTTTTT.

This chain connects TRBV7-6 to TRBJ1-6, with TRBD1 matching 7 bases. The CDR3 totals 16 residues. Trimming at V came to 1 base and at J to 7 bases, leaving 7 bases not matched to a gene. Per the germline V gene, CDR1 is SGHVS and CDR2 is FNYEAQ. Here the CDR3 DNA reads TGTGCCAGCAGCTTAGACCCGCAGGACAGGAATTCACCCCTCCACTTT. It specifies CASSLDPQDRNSPLHF. Based on the CDR3 plus reference TRBV7-6 and TRBJ1-6, the full variable domain is GAGVSQSPRYKVTKRGQDVALRCDPISGHVSLYWYRQALGQGPEFLTYFNYEAQQDKSGLPNDRFSAERPEGSISTLTIQRTEQRDSAMYRCASSLDPQDRNSPLHFGNGTRLTVT.

Comments on this clone: No conserved phenylalanine or tryptophan is present at the end of the CDR3, so a read error is the likely explanation. The DNA is omitted, as the CDR3 cannot be located on it reliably, and the CDR3 follows TCRdb's listing. The genes are TRBV5-6 and TRBJ1-2; the listed D gene, TRBD1, was not tested against the DNA. Per the germline V gene, CDR1 is SGHDT and CDR2 is YYEEEE. The CDR3 region is 11 residues in length, termini included. CDR3 loop: CASSYRDRGSL.

The chain combines TRBV7-9 with TRBJ2-1; 7 nucleotides agree with TRBD2. CDR1 SEHNR and CDR2 FQNEAQ come from the germline V gene (reference sequence). The CDR3 is 18 residues long. J lost 2 bases, V lost 1 base, and 11 bases had no gene match. CDR3 loop: CASSLVGTRRETYNEQFF. Written as DNA, the CDR3 is TGTGCCAGCAGCTTAGTCGGCACAAGGCGGGAGACCTACAATGAGCAGTTCTTC.

The J gene is TRBJ1-5, the V gene TRBV20-1, with 7 bases identical to TRBD1. CDR3 length: 15 amino acids. Trimming took 3 bases from V and 6 from J; bases not matched to a gene: 11. Per the germline V gene, CDR1 is DFQATT and CDR2 is SNEGSKA (reference sequence). This CDR3 is CSASGQVGLSQPQHF. CDR3 coding DNA: TGCAGTGCTAGTGGACAGGTGGGGCTGTCTCAGCCCCAGCATTTT.

J is TRBJ2-3 and V is TRBV6-1; 13 positions agree with TRBD2. Germline loops: CDR1 MNHNS, CDR2 SASEGT. V dropped 4 bases and J dropped 2; count of bases not matched to a gene: 6. This CDR3 region has 17 residues. The CDR3 region is CASSAPGLAGVTDTQYF. CDR3 coding DNA: TGTGCCAGCAGTGCCCCAGGACTAGCGGGGGTCACAGATACGCAGTATTTT.

The rearrangement uses TRBV18 and TRBJ2-1; TRBD2 aligns across 13 bases. V was pared by 2 bases and J by 6 bases, with 7 bases of the junction left unmatched. Germline V gives CDR1 KGHSH, CDR2 LQKENI. This CDR3 region has 17 residues. CDR3 sequence: CASSPTSGRALGNEQFF. Here the CDR3 DNA reads TGTGCCAGCTCACCAACTAGCGGGAGGGCCCTTGGCAATGAGCAGTTCTTC.

V gene TRBV18 combines with J gene TRBJ2-7, with D tentatively TRBD1 (6 bases). The ends were cut back, 2 bases at V and 4 bases at J, with 12 bases in the middle. Germline CDR1 KGHSH, CDR2 LQKENI. This CDR3 comprises 14 residues. CDR3 coding DNA: TGTGCCAGCTCACCAGTCACAGGGAAGTACGAGCAGTACTTC. It translates to CASSPVTGKYEQYF.

The V gene is TRBV28, the J gene TRBJ2-5; 9 bases are shared with TRBD2. Germline CDR1 reads MDHEN; CDR2 reads SYDVKM. The CDR3 covers 14 residues. V shed 8 bases, J shed 5 bases, and the junction held 9 bases outside the gene matches. The chain's CDR3 is CASGRAGGPETQYF. The DNA of the CDR3 is TGTGCCAGCGGCCGGGCGGGAGGGCCTGAGACCCAGTACTTC.

The genes are TRBV2 and TRBJ1-6; D ambiguous. Deletions cut 6 bases from V and 3 bases from J, with 12 bases between. The CDR3 covers 15 residues. Germline V CDR1 and CDR2: SNHLY, FYNNEI. CDR3 nucleotide sequence: TGTGCCAGCAGGAATGAGGGATTCTATAATTCACCCCTCCACTTT. This gives the protein CASRNEGFYNSPLHF.

The rearrangement uses TRBV11-3 and TRBJ2-2; perhaps TRBD1 as D (6 bases). V was cut by 4 bases and J by 5 bases, with 11 bases left in between. CDR3 size: 14 residues. From germline, CDR1 is SGHNT and CDR2 YENEEA. DNA of the CDR3: TGTGCCAGCAGCTCACAGGGACCAACCGGGGAGCTGTTTTTT. It codes for CASSSQGPTGELFF.

This chain connects TRBV19 to TRBJ1-1; 8 bases are a match to TRBD1. Germline trimming cut 7 bases from V and 1 base from J; bases unmatched to any gene: 8. This CDR3 is built from 15 residues. Germline V gene sequence: CDR1 LNHDA, CDR2 SQIVND (reference sequence). The CDR3 loop reads CASKQRTGRNTEAFF. DNA of the CDR3: TGTGCCAGTAAACAACGGACAGGGAGGAACACTGAAGCTTTCTTT.

The V and J genes are TRBV28 and TRBJ1-5; TRBD1 matches at 8 bases. J was trimmed by 3 bases and V by 6 bases; bases with no gene match: 19. This CDR3 region has 19 residues. Germline CDR1 is MDHEN and CDR2 is SYDVKM. CDR3: CASSPLQGARRAFNQPQHF. CDR3 nucleotide sequence: TGTGCCAGCAGCCCCCTTCAGGGGGCGAGGCGTGCCTTCAATCAGCCCCAGCATTTT.

The chain has TRBV5-1 and TRBJ2-7, with TRBD1 matching over 8 bases. The germline V gene encodes CDR1 SGHRS and CDR2 YFSETQ. The J segment lost 6 bases and the V segment lost 0 bases, leaving 5 bases of the junction unmatched. The CDR3 is made up of 14 amino acids. The CDR3 spells CASSLAGGIFEQYF. Here the CDR3 DNA reads TGCGCCAGCAGCTTGGCAGGGGGCATTTTCGAGCAGTACTTC.

Only a few counts were recorded for this clone. This chain connects TRBV19 to TRBJ2-1, with D possibly TRBD1 on 6 matching bases. Looked up from germline, CDR1 is LNHDA and CDR2 is SQIVND (reference sequence). Deletions cut 5 bases from V and 7 bases from J, with 15 bases between. This CDR3 region has 14 residues. This CDR3 reads CASSLGRTVNEQFF. CDR3 DNA sequence: TGTGCCAGTAGTTTGGGACGGACAGTGAATGAGCAGTTCTTC.

The rearrangement uses TRBV4-1 and TRBJ2-3, with 9 bases that match TRBD2. This CDR3 contains 17 residues. V shed 0 bases and J 1 base; nucleotides not matched to a gene: 5. The germline gives CDR1 MGHRA, CDR2 YSYEKL. The CDR3 region has the DNA TGCGCCAGCAGCCAAGATGGCGGGGGGGCAGGCACAGATACGCAGTATTTT. Protein: CASSQDGGGAGTDTQYF.